The next 29 T cell receptor beta chains were all read from a single sample in a study of identical twins. MiXCR, applied by TCRdb to the 5' RACE reads, yields one record per CDR3 protein. The table includes hundreds of thousands of distinct CDR3 sequences, about 24% detected once. This sample was shared with a second study, whose subject was T cells expressing NK-cell markers.

The sequenced sample was CD4+ T cells sorted from blood. The receptors come from a woman aged 18-29 years in good health.

The chain has TRBV21-1 and TRBJ2-7; TRBD2 is the table's D call, not checked against the DNA. TRBV21-1 is assigned pseudogene status. The CDR3 consists of 14 residues. DNA of the CDR3: TGTGCCAGCACCTATGGGTCCTCCTCCTACGAGCAGTACTTC. Translation gives CASTYGSSSYEQYF.

This clonotype has a handful of counts. The rearrangement joins TRBV4-3 to TRBJ2-1; D is perhaps TRBD2 (6 bases). The CDR3 runs 15 residues. V was pared by 4 bases and J by 7 bases, with 17 bases between. In germline, CDR1 is LGHNA, CDR2 YSLEER. The DNA of the CDR3 is TGCGCCAGCAGCCGGAGGGTGGTTCCGGGGAATGAGCAGTTCTTC. This sequence encodes CASSRRVVPGNEQFF.

This clonotype was found a few times. The chain recombines TRBV7-9 with TRBJ2-7, with no clear D. Trimming pared 5 bases from V and 3 bases from J, leaving 11 bases between. Looked up from germline, CDR1 is SEHNR and CDR2 is FQNEAQ (reference sequence). The CDR3 loop spans 13 amino acids. The CDR3 spells CASSRTDLYEQYF. The DNA of the CDR3 is TGTGCCAGCAGCCGTACGGACCTCTACGAGCAGTACTTC.

There are a few counts of this clonotype. J is TRBJ2-7 and V is TRBV4-1; 7 bases line up with TRBD1. The V and J ends lost 4 bases and 3 bases, in that order; junction bases with no gene match: 3. The CDR3 is 13 amino acids. Germline CDR1 reads MGHRA; CDR2 reads YSYEKL. CDR3 DNA sequence: TGCGCCAGCAGCCGAACAGGGGACTACGAGCAGTACTTC. Protein product: CASSRTGDYEQYF.

This chain joins TRBV20-1 and TRBJ1-4, with TRBD1 matching 8 bases. The germline gives CDR1 DFQATT, CDR2 SNEGSKA (reference sequence). CDR3 length: 14 residues. V dropped 0 bases and J dropped 7; count of bases not matched to a gene: 4. The CDR3 DNA sequence: TGCAGTGCTAGAGACGGACAGGGTAGTGAAAAACTGTTTTTT. Translating gives CSARDGQGSEKLFF.

This clonotype has a count of ten or more. Written as DNA, the CDR3 is TGCGCCAGCAGCTTGGGTCAGCTTACCGGGGAGCTGTTTTTT. Encoded protein: CASSLGQLTGELFF. The chain uses TRBV5-1 and TRBJ2-2; no definite D call. V lost 0 bases and J lost 5, with 8 bases in between. Germline CDR1 and CDR2: SGHRS and YFSETQ. The CDR3 has 14 residues.

The chain carries TRBV5-1 and TRBJ2-7; 14 bases match TRBD2. Germline V CDR1 and CDR2: SGHRS, YFSETQ. The trim removed 3 bases at V and 3 bases at J, leaving 2 bases unmatched. The CDR3 runs to 15 residues. The CDR3 DNA reads as TGCGCCAGCAGCTCGGGACTAGCGGGGGTCTACGAGCAGTACTTC. It translates to CASSSGLAGVYEQYF. Complete variable domain (other parts from reference TRBV5-1 and TRBJ2-7): KAGVTQTPRYLIKTRGQQVTLSCSPISGHRSVSWYQQTPGQGLQFLFEYFSETQRNKGNFPGRFSGRQFSNSRSEMNVSTLELGDSALYLCASSSGLAGVYEQYFGPGTRLTVT.

The chain couples TRBV5-1 to TRBJ1-2; D possibly corresponds to TRBD1 (5 bases). The V and J ends lost 1 base and 6 bases respectively, with 16 bases between them. The CDR3 is 15 residues long. Germline V gene sequence: CDR1 SGHRS, CDR2 YFSETQ. The CDR3 nucleotides read TGCGCCAGCAGCTTGTCAAGAGGGAAGGACAATGGCTACACCTTC. It encodes CASSLSRGKDNGYTF.

The chain combines TRBV20-1 with TRBJ2-1, with 9 bases fitting TRBD1. J was trimmed by 7 bases and V by 0 bases; bases with no gene match: 13. CDR1 is DFQATT, CDR2 SNEGSKA, per germline (reference sequence). CDR3 length equals 17 residues. For the CDR3, the DNA is TGCAGTGCTAGAGATCTGTACCGACAGGGGGAGTGGAATGAGCAGTTCTTC. The encoded protein is CSARDLYRQGEWNEQFF.

This clonotype was seen once. The V gene is TRBV6-5, the J gene TRBJ2-6, with 9 bases that match TRBD1. From germline, CDR1 is MNHEY and CDR2 SVGAGI. This CDR3 comprises 17 residues. The trim removed 4 bases at V and 3 bases at J, leaving 7 bases unmatched. The CDR3 bases are TGTGCCAGCAGTTTCGCACAGGGGGCAGGTGGGGCCAACGTCCTGACTTTC. Its translation: CASSFAQGAGGANVLTF.

The CDR3 reads CASSPPGTADEQFF. DNA of the CDR3: TGTGCCAGCTCACCCCCCGGGACAGCGGATGAGCAGTTCTTC. The chain recombines TRBV18 with TRBJ2-1; TRBD1 matches at 7 bases. V trimming: 3 bases; J trimming: 8 bases; junction bases outside the gene matches: 7. This CDR3 is built from 14 residues. Germline-derived CDR1 and CDR2 are KGHSH and LQKENI. Together with reference TRBV18 and TRBJ2-1, the CDR3 gives the full variable domain: NAGVMQNPRHLVRRRGQEARLRCSPMKGHSHVYWYRQLPEEGLKFMVYLQKENIIDESGMPKERFSAEFPKEGPSILRIQQVVRGDSAAYFCASSPPGTADEQFFGPGTRLTVL.

This clonotype was observed a few times. The chain's CDR3 is CASTKKGVTNSYNSPLHF. DNA of the CDR3: TGTGCCAGCACTAAGAAGGGGGTGACTAACTCCTATAATTCACCCCTCCACTTT. This rearrangement joins TRBV5-6 to TRBJ1-6; D might be TRBD1 (6 bases). Germline CDR1 and CDR2: SGHDT and YYEEEE. Trimming cost V 6 bases and J 0 bases, with 19 bases left between them. CDR3 size: 18 residues.

This clonotype occurred a few times. The chain carries TRBV5-1 and TRBJ2-6; D uncertain. From germline, CDR1 is SGHRS and CDR2 YFSETQ. Trimming cost V 2 bases and J 0 bases, with 9 bases left between them. The CDR3 is 16 amino acids. The CDR3 loop reads CASSLAISSGANVLTF. In DNA, the CDR3 is TGCGCCAGCAGCTTAGCCATAAGCTCTGGGGCCAACGTCCTGACTTTC.

V is TRBV7-2 and J is TRBJ2-7; D ambiguous. The V gene lost 3 bases and the J gene lost 5 bases, with 14 bases spanning the gap. This CDR3 region has 14 residues. The germline V gene has CDR1 SGHTA and CDR2 FQGNSA. The CDR3 protein is CASSFLTDADEQYF. In DNA, the CDR3 is TGTGCCAGCAGCTTTCTTACCGACGCGGACGAGCAGTACTTC.

The J gene is TRBJ2-1, the V gene TRBV5-6; no definite D call. CDR3 length: 14 residues. The V and J ends lost 0 bases and 4 bases respectively, with 8 bases between them. CDR1 and CDR2 (germline): SGHDT, YYEEEE. The CDR3 loop is CASSLGQYYNEQFF. DNA of the CDR3: TGTGCCAGCAGCTTGGGGCAGTATTACAATGAGCAGTTCTTC.

There are many counts of this clonotype. The chain links TRBV5-4 to TRBJ2-3, with a weak D call TRBD1 (5 bases). The CDR3 has 13 residues. The V gene lost 4 bases and the J gene lost 4 bases, with 10 bases spanning the gap. CDR1 SGHNT and CDR2 YYREEE come from the germline V gene (reference sequence). This CDR3 reads CASSPQDADTQYF. The CDR3 DNA reads TGTGCCAGCAGCCCACAGGACGCAGATACGCAGTATTTT. Filled out from reference TRBV5-4 and TRBJ2-3, the complete variable domain reads ETGVTQSPTHLIKTRGQQVTLRCSSQSGHNTVSWYQQALGQGPQFIFQYYREEENGRGNFPPRFSGLQFPNYSSELNVNALELDDSALYLCASSPQDADTQYFGPGTRLTVL.

CDR3: CSARDPQGAEKPQHF. CDR3 DNA sequence: TGCAGTGCTAGAGACCCACAGGGGGCAGAGAAGCCCCAGCATTTT. The chain couples TRBV20-1 to TRBJ1-5, with TRBD1 identical over 9 bases. Looked up from germline, CDR1 is DFQATT and CDR2 is SNEGSKA (reference sequence). V lost 0 bases to trimming and J lost 8 bases; unmatched junction nucleotides: 8. The CDR3 has 15 residues.

The rearrangement links TRBV5-1 to TRBJ2-5, with 7 positions matching TRBD1. V was pared by 0 bases and J by 4 bases, with 6 bases of the junction left unmatched. The germline gives CDR1 SGHRS, CDR2 YFSETQ. The CDR3 loop spans 15 amino acids. The chain's CDR3 is CASSLGQGGRETQYF. The CDR3 region has the DNA TGCGCCAGCAGCTTGGGACAGGGTGGGCGAGAGACCCAGTACTTC. The full variable domain, in which reference TRBV5-1 and TRBJ2-5 provide the parts outside the CDR3, is KAGVTQTPRYLIKTRGQQVTLSCSPISGHRSVSWYQQTPGQGLQFLFEYFSETQRNKGNFPGRFSGRQFSNSRSEMNVSTLELGDSALYLCASSLGQGGRETQYFGPGTRLLVL.

The V gene is TRBV6-1, the J gene TRBJ2-7, with D possibly matching TRBD1 (6 bases). The V end lost 5 bases, the J end lost 9 bases, and 20 bases lay between the germline ends. The germline CDR1 and CDR2 sequences are MNHNS and SASEGT. This CDR3 contains 14 residues. The CDR3 DNA sequence: TGTGCCAGCAGTCAGATACTGACAGGTGGCGGGCAGTACTTC. This encodes CASSQILTGGGQYF.

This clonotype came up a few times. V usage is TRBV7-2 and J usage is TRBJ2-1; 7 bases fit TRBD2. The CDR3 has 14 amino acids. The V gene's germline CDR1 is SGHTA and CDR2 FQGNSA. J lost 9 bases, V lost 5 bases, and 10 bases had no gene match. The CDR3 nucleotides are TGTGCCAGCAGCCCCGGACTAGTTCGTGGTGAGCAGTTCTTC. It specifies CASSPGLVRGEQFF.

V gene TRBV20-1 combines with J gene TRBJ2-7; 7 bases align to TRBD1. V was clipped by 5 bases and J by 4 bases; unmatched bases: 8. The CDR3 sequence is 13 residues long. Germline V gene data show CDR1 as DFQATT and CDR2 as SNEGSKA (reference sequence). The CDR3: CSAFDRVTYEQYF. CDR3 nucleotide sequence: TGCAGTGCTTTCGACAGGGTCACGTACGAGCAGTACTTC.

The chain carries TRBV4-1 and TRBJ2-1, with 11 bases matching TRBD2. Germline V gives CDR1 MGHRA, CDR2 YSYEKL. CDR3 length: 17 residues. V shed 0 bases and J 6 bases; nucleotides not matched to a gene: 7. This CDR3 reads CASSQDSGLAGGNEQFF. The CDR3 DNA reads as TGCGCCAGCAGCCAAGATTCCGGGCTAGCGGGAGGCAATGAGCAGTTCTTC.

A few counts support this clonotype. This chain joins TRBV10-2 and TRBJ2-3; 7 bases are a match to TRBD2. V shed 7 bases, J shed 5 bases, and the junction held 9 bases outside the gene matches. The CDR3 is 14 amino acids. CDR1 is WSHSY, CDR2 SAAADI, per germline. DNA for the CDR3: TGCGCCAGCACCGAGGGGTCTAGCGGAGATACGCAGTATTTT. Residues: CASTEGSSGDTQYF.

This clonotype was recorded a few times. The chain employs TRBV19 and TRBJ1-4; 7 bases are a match to TRBD1. V was clipped by 8 bases and J by 8 bases; unmatched bases: 11. CDR1 and CDR2 from the germline V gene are LNHDA and SQIVND (reference sequence). CDR3 length equals 14 residues. CDR3 sequence: CASARTGVGEKLFF. The CDR3 region has the DNA TGTGCCAGTGCCCGGACAGGAGTCGGCGAAAAACTGTTTTTT.

The sample holds a few counts of this clonotype. The CDR3 reads CASRPGRDADTQYF. CDR3 DNA: TGTGCCAGCCGGCCGGGGAGGGACGCAGATACGCAGTATTTT. V usage is TRBV10-3 and J usage is TRBJ2-3; 7 bases line up with TRBD2. The V segment lost 10 bases and the J segment 4 bases; nucleotides outside the gene matches: 11. Germline V lookup: CDR1 ENHRY, CDR2 SYGVKD. The CDR3 totals 14 residues.

This clonotype was observed a few times. The chain is built from TRBV29-1 and TRBJ1-2, with D perhaps matching TRBD1 (5 bases). There are 11 residues in the CDR3. Germline loops: CDR1 SQVTM, CDR2 ANQGSEA. V was clipped by 4 bases and J by 8 bases, with 11 bases between them. The CDR3 nucleotides read TGCAGCGTTGCCGGGGGAGGCGGCTACACCTTC. It codes for CSVAGGGGYTF.

The chain recombines TRBV12-3 or TRBV12-4 with TRBJ2-4; D ambiguous. Trimming cost V 6 bases and J 2 bases, with 8 bases left between them. CDR3 size: 13 residues. The CDR3 DNA reads as TGTGCCAGCAGCTCTGGATCCAAAAACATTCAGTACTTC. This codes for CASSSGSKNIQYF.

The genes are TRBV2 and TRBJ1-1, with D uncertain. In germline, CDR1 is SNHLY, CDR2 FYNNEI. Trimming left V 2 bases short and J 11 bases short, with 15 bases between. The CDR3 totals 13 residues. CDR3 in DNA: TGTGCCAGCAGTGAATGGGTGCAGGCCGGGGCTTTCTTT. It codes for CASSEWVQAGAFF.

The rearrangement links TRBV29-1 to TRBJ2-2, with a tentative D call TRBD2 (6 bases). V lost 8 bases, J lost 2 bases, and 18 bases lay in between. The CDR3 loop spans 15 amino acids. Germline V gene sequence: CDR1 SQVTM, CDR2 ANQGSEA. CDR3 sequence (DNA): TGCAGCACCTTAGGAGGGACGGATAACACCGGGGAGCTGTTTTTT. Translation gives CSTLGGTDNTGELFF.